This T cell receptor (beta chain) was recovered during a study of T-cell reconstitution after alpha-beta-depleted transplantation in children. Study conclusions and caveats: T cells produced anew were the main source of T-cell counts and diversity one year after transplant. Roughly two months post-transplant, alpha-beta T cells reportedly originated from several hundred graft clones that had expanded. Where some patients showed high TCRbeta diversity at day 60, it came from recipient T cells and thymic progenitors that had survived.

In germline, CDR1 is LGHNA, CDR2 YSLEER. The CDR3 is 16 residues long. With V trimmed by 0 bases and J by 3 bases, 6 bases remained unmatched. Preparing the TCRbeta library involved the use of unique molecular identifiers. TCRdb independently ran MiXCR on the PCR reads; one entry per CDR3 protein. Of 400,000 to 550,000 distinct CDR3 sequences detected, under 12% appear once; the ten largest clones hold approximately 2%. This clonotype was picked up many times. Its antigen is as yet unknown. The V gene is TRBV4-3, the J gene TRBJ1-1, with 8 bases that match TRBD1. This specimen consisted of PBMCs, obtained before TCRalphabeta/CD19-depleted stem cell transplant. The sequence derives from a child under 10 years old with inherited bone marrow failure, due to receive a stem cell transplant. The CDR3 loop reads CASSQESRQGYTEAFF. The CDR3 coding sequence is TGCGCCAGCAGCCAAGAATCCAGACAGGGGTACACTGAAGCTTTCTTT.